This T cell receptor beta chain was profiled in a study of cytomegalovirus exposure and HLA in healthy donors. Study context: Most donors, roughly 82% of a few hundred genotyped, fell in the Caucasian-associated ancestry cluster.

This CDR3 is 12 amino acids long. V was cut by 3 bases and J by 8 bases, with 10 bases left in between. CDR1 and CDR2 (germline): LNHDA, SQIVND (reference sequence). A multiplex PCR was run with 60 Vbeta primers and 13 Jbeta primers. Original processing notes: About 11 million of some 80 million unique TCR beta chains were shared, per a later count. This table comes from immunoSEQ multiplex PCR, and its TCRdb copy is limited to in-frame clones, with some not included. From that table come the V and J calls and clone size; the DNA was used to work out D and trimming. This table holds tens of thousands of clones, about 80% found once.

The sequenced sample consisted of PBMCs. The sequence was obtained from a man aged 50 to 59 in good health and CMV-seronegative. V and J are TRBV19 and TRBJ1-1; D possibly corresponds to TRBD1 (6 bases). The CDR3 DNA reads as TGTGCCAGTAGTATTATACAGGGCGAAGCTTTCTTT. Translating gives CASSIIQGEAFF.